These T cell receptor beta chains were read from a single sample in a study of T-cell reconstitution after alpha-beta-depleted transplantation in children. TCRdb processed the PCR reads anew with MiXCR; each CDR3 protein has one entry. The sample has a few hundred thousand distinct CDR3 sequences, almost 10% seen once. Sequencing was performed on PBMCs from the stem cell graft donor, taken from the stem cell graft. The receptor set was obtained from a human donor who donated a stem cell graft to a child with SCID. Both conserved end residues are part of each CDR3. Each record gives: J gene, V gene, D gene, clone size, CDR3 protein, CDR3 DNA. D genes are given only for firm matches. Clone size, where shown, is once, few, many, or a class for clones that have expanded.

TRBJ2-7 TRBV5-1 - - CASSLLTEPLGEQYF TGCGCCAGCAGCTTGCTGACGGAACCCCTAGGCGAGCAGTACTTC
TRBJ2-5 TRBV7-9 - - CASSSPRGSPQETQYF TGTGCCAGCAGCTCCCCCCGGGGCAGCCCCCAAGAGACCCAGTACTTC
TRBJ1-2 TRBV12-3/TRBV12-4 TRBD1 - CASSLGQGAYGYTF TGTGCCAGCAGTTTAGGACAGGGGGCTTATGGCTACACCTTC
TRBJ1-2 TRBV16 - few CASSQEGGYTF TGTGCCAGCAGCCAAGAGGGGGGCTACACCTTC
TRBJ1-6 TRBV9 TRBD1 - CASSVSGGNSPLHF TGTGCCAGCAGCGTATCAGGGGGGAATTCACCCCTCCACTTT
TRBJ1-1 TRBV25-1 - - CASRPANTEAFF TGTGCCAGCAGACCCGCGAACACTGAAGCTTTCTTT
TRBJ2-4 TRBV19 - - CASSIWQGKNIQYF TGTGCCAGTAGTATTTGGCAGGGCAAAAACATTCAGTACTTC
TRBJ1-4 TRBV5-1 - - CASSPEAGTNEKLFF TGCGCCAGCAGCCCGGAGGCCGGAACGAATGAAAAACTGTTTTTT
TRBJ1-5 TRBV7-9 - - CASSRQVGQPQHF TGTGCCAGCAGCAGGCAGGTTGGACAGCCCCAGCATTTT
TRBJ1-6 TRBV7-9 TRBD1 many CASSLGGQTGTGSLPLHF TGTGCCAGCAGCTTAGGCGGCCAAACCGGGACAGGATCATTACCCCTCCACTTT
TRBJ2-3 TRBV5-1 - many CASSLGSGQSTDTQYF TGCGCCAGCAGCTTGGGCTCGGGACAAAGCACAGATACGCAGTATTTT
TRBJ1-5 TRBV6-1 - few CASSEDEGGAQPQHF TGTGCCAGCAGTGAAGATGAGGGGGGAGCTCAGCCCCAGCATTTT
TRBJ1-2 TRBV20-1 - many CSASRGGLLNYGYTF TGCAGTGCTAGTAGAGGGGGGCTTCTTAACTATGGCTACACCTTC
TRBJ2-7 TRBV15 - few CATSRVETVYEQYF TGTGCCACCAGCAGGGTTGAGACAGTCTACGAGCAGTACTTC
TRBJ2-5 TRBV9 - few CASSVVGTPQETQYF TGTGCCAGCAGCGTAGTGGGGACTCCCCAAGAGACCCAGTACTTC
TRBJ2-5 TRBV20-1 - few CSVEVGSGETQYF TGCAGTGTGGAGGTGGGCTCAGGGGAGACCCAGTACTTC
TRBJ2-7 TRBV19 TRBD1 few CASSLGQGLGEQYF TGTGCCAGTAGTTTGGGACAGGGTCTAGGGGAGCAGTACTTC
TRBJ1-4 TRBV5-1 TRBD1 many CASSLGQGSEKLFF TGCGCCAGCAGTTTAGGACAGGGAAGTGAAAAACTGTTTTTT
TRBJ2-7 TRBV29-1 - once CSVPRAGHSYEQYF TGCAGCGTTCCCAGGGCAGGGCACTCCTACGAGCAGTACTTC
TRBJ2-7 TRBV4-1 TRBD2 few CASSPASGGVYEQYF TGCGCCAGCAGCCCTGCTAGCGGGGGGGTCTACGAGCAGTACTTC
TRBJ2-3 TRBV6-5 TRBD1 few CASSYWGDRAVDTQYF TGTGCCAGCAGTTACTGGGGGGACAGGGCAGTAGATACGCAGTATTTT
TRBJ2-2 TRBV7-3 - many CASSGTGSNTGELFF TGTGCCAGCAGCGGCACGGGGTCGAACACCGGGGAGCTGTTTTTT
TRBJ2-5 TRBV15 TRBD1 - CATSRDISRGRETQYF TGTGCCACCAGCAGAGACATCAGCAGGGGGCGAGAGACCCAGTACTTC
TRBJ2-3 TRBV9 - - CASSAGLLSTDTQYF TGTGCCAGCAGCGCTGGGCTGCTCAGCACAGATACGCAGTATTTT
TRBJ2-5 TRBV12-3/TRBV12-4 - many CASSSPPETQYF TGTGCCAGCAGTTCCCCCCCAGAGACCCAGTACTTC
TRBJ2-7 TRBV3-1 - few CASSQERGAGQYF TGTGCCAGCAGCCAAGAGAGAGGAGCTGGGCAGTACTTC
TRBJ1-2 TRBV4-1 TRBD1 - CASSLNRGRDGYTF TGCGCCAGCAGCCTAAATAGGGGGCGTGATGGCTACACCTTC
TRBJ2-3 TRBV12-3/TRBV12-4 TRBD1 - CASSPGTGSTYTQYF TGTGCCAGCAGTCCCGGGACAGGGAGCACATATACGCAGTATTTT
TRBJ2-3 TRBV5-6 TRBD1 few CASSLGGGAKDTQYF TGTGCCAGCAGCTTGGGAGGGGGCGCGAAAGATACGCAGTATTTT
TRBJ2-7 TRBV6-1 - - CASSESSSWVSSEQYF TGTGCCAGCAGTGAATCCTCATCATGGGTCTCCTCCGAGCAGTACTTC
TRBJ1-2 TRBV21-1 - few CASSKPFYRAWATNYGYTF TGTGCCAGCAGCAAACCTTTCTACAGGGCTTGGGCCACTAACTATGGCTACACCTTC
TRBJ2-1 TRBV27 TRBD2 - CASSLTPSGEQFF TGTGCCAGCAGTTTAACGCCTAGCGGGGAGCAGTTCTTC
TRBJ2-6 TRBV2 TRBD1 few CASSLELRQGSDGANVLTF TGTGCCAGCAGTCTAGAATTGCGACAGGGTTCGGATGGGGCCAACGTCCTGACTTTC
TRBJ1-2 TRBV20-1 - few CSARGSQTANYGYTF TGCAGTGCTAGGGGCAGCCAGACGGCTAACTATGGCTACACCTTC
TRBJ2-5 TRBV10-3 TRBD2 few CAITGGVQETQYF TGTGCCATCACGGGGGGGGTGCAAGAGACCCAGTACTTC
TRBJ2-7 TRBV4-1 - many CASSQGDEQYF TGTGCCAGCAGCCAAGGGGACGAGCAGTACTTC
TRBJ2-7 TRBV9 TRBD1 - CASSGDRAPYEQYF TGTGCCAGCAGCGGGGACAGGGCTCCCTACGAGCAGTACTTC
TRBJ2-1 TRBV29-1 - few CSVEGRTRNEQFF TGCAGCGTTGAAGGAAGGACTCGCAATGAGCAGTTCTTC
TRBJ1-5 TRBV19 - - CASSSNSNQPQHF TGTGCCAGTAGTAGCAATAGCAATCAGCCCCAGCATTTT
TRBJ1-2 TRBV20-1 TRBD1 few CSARAPRDSAYGYTF TGCAGTGCTAGGGCCCCCCGGGACAGCGCCTATGGCTACACCTTC
TRBJ2-7 TRBV4-1 - - CASSQLSGNGDFVYEQYF TGCGCCAGCAGCCAACTCTCGGGGAACGGGGATTTTGTCTACGAGCAGTACTTC
TRBJ2-1 TRBV20-1 - - CSARSFLTGNEQFF TGCAGTGCTAGGAGCTTTTTAACGGGCAATGAGCAGTTCTTC
TRBJ1-1 TRBV19 TRBD1 few CASGDRGNTEAFF TGTGCCAGTGGGGACAGGGGGAACACTGAAGCTTTCTTT
TRBJ2-2 TRBV10-3 TRBD2 many CAVRSGGAFAGELFF TGTGCCGTACGTAGCGGGGGGGCTTTCGCCGGGGAGCTGTTTTTT
TRBJ2-7 TRBV12-3/TRBV12-4 TRBD1 - CASRPDRGGLYEQYF TGTGCCAGCAGACCGGACAGGGGCGGACTCTACGAGCAGTACTTC
TRBJ1-4 TRBV4-1 - - CASSQVQTEKLFF TGCGCCAGCAGCCAGGTCCAAACTGAAAAACTGTTTTTT
TRBJ2-2 TRBV29-1 TRBD2 - CSVGSGGAIGELFF TGCAGCGTTGGATCCGGGGGGGCGATCGGGGAGCTGTTTTTT
TRBJ2-1 TRBV20-1 TRBD1 - CSALRDSPYNEQFF TGCAGTGCCCTCCGGGACAGCCCTTACAATGAGCAGTTCTTC
TRBJ2-5 TRBV10-3 - few CAISDSQGGETQYF TGTGCCATCAGTGATTCGCAGGGCGGGGAGACCCAGTACTTC
TRBJ2-7 TRBV7-9 - many CASSILTYEQYF TGTGCCAGCAGCATCCTGACCTACGAGCAGTACTTC
TRBJ1-1 TRBV28 - many CASSFNQGNTEAFF TGTGCCAGCAGTTTTAATCAGGGGAACACTGAAGCTTTCTTT
TRBJ2-6 TRBV20-1 - many CSATDRQNSGANVLTF TGCAGTGCTACCGATAGACAGAACTCTGGGGCCAACGTCCTGACTTTC
TRBJ2-1 TRBV19 - - CASHADTYNEQFF TGTGCCAGTCACGCGGACACCTACAATGAGCAGTTCTTC
TRBJ2-7 TRBV20-1 - - CSARGGSLGQYF TGCAGTGCTAGGGGTGGGTCCTTGGGGCAGTACTTC
TRBJ2-7 TRBV7-8 TRBD2 - CASSPLAGQYEQYF TGTGCCAGCAGCCCCCTAGCGGGACAATACGAGCAGTACTTC
TRBJ2-7 TRBV14 - - CASSQPNRDEQYF TGTGCCAGCAGCCAACCCAACAGGGACGAGCAGTACTTC